This entry features one T cell receptor (beta chain) sequence. Its antigen is unknown. There are 15 residues in the CDR3. The V segment lost 5 bases and the J segment 5 bases; nucleotides outside the gene matches: 9. The V gene's germline CDR1 is SGHAT and CDR2 FQNNGV. Once RNA had been extracted, it was reverse transcribed into cDNA to act as the sequencing template. The data were produced by immunoSEQ multiplex PCR, yet TCRdb's version contains in-frame clones alone and is incomplete. The table records approximately 100,000 clones, around 50% of them present only once. Separation by sorting yielded CD4+ and CD8+ T cells from PBMCs. The data belong to a study of CD8+ T cells in alopecia areata. Study-level points and caveats: Clarity of TCR sharing across patients fell short of that in mice, possibly HLA-related. Normal skin's resident alphabeta T cells are also sequenced in scalp samples.

The rearrangement uses TRBV11-2 and TRBJ2-5; 9 bases map to TRBD2. The sequenced sample consisted of CD4+ T cells sorted from blood. The sequence was collected from a human donor in good health. The DNA of the CDR3 is TGTGCCAGCAGCGAGGGGCTAGCGGGGATGGAGACCCAGTACTTC. It yields the protein CASSEGLAGMETQYF.